These T cell receptor beta chains were read from a single sample in a study of blood T cell repertoires in COVID-19. Measured with immunoSEQ multiplex PCR; TCRdb has only the in-frame clones, and not every one. Of some 45,000 clones listed, about 87% are singletons. Source material: peripheral blood. These receptors came from a human donor with active COVID-19. The donor label of this sample is uncertain. Both conserved end residues are part of each CDR3. A D gene is named only where the DNA matches it firmly. Clone sizes are given selectively: once, few, many, or a class where the clone is expanded.

j_call: TRBJ1-1
clone_size: few
d_call: NA
v_call: TRBV15
cdr3_nt: TGTGCCACCAGCAGAGGACTTCTGAACACTGAAGCTTTCTTT
cdr3_aa: CATSRGLLNTEAFF

j_call: TRBJ1-3
clone_size: NA
d_call: NA
v_call: TRBV28
cdr3_nt: TGTGCCAGCAGACGCGGAGGCACCATATATTTT
cdr3_aa: CASRRGGTIYF

j_call: TRBJ1-1
clone_size: NA
d_call: NA
v_call: TRBV28
cdr3_nt: TGTGCCAGCAGTTTAAATCAGGATTGGGCTGAAGCTTTCTTT
cdr3_aa: CASSLNQDWAEAFF

j_call: TRBJ1-2
clone_size: NA
d_call: TRBD1
v_call: TRBV5-1
cdr3_nt: TGCGCCAGCAGCTTACCTACAGGGGGCGCCGACTATGGCTACACCTTC
cdr3_aa: CASSLPTGGADYGYTF

j_call: TRBJ2-7
clone_size: NA
d_call: TRBD1
v_call: TRBV13
cdr3_nt: TGTGCCAGCAGCTTAGGGGGACAGTACCCGTGGGAGCAGTACTTC
cdr3_aa: CASSLGGQYPWEQYF

j_call: TRBJ2-5
clone_size: NA
d_call: TRBD2
v_call: TRBV11-2
cdr3_nt: TGTGCCAGCAGCTTAGCTATGCTAGCGGGAGTTGAGACCCAGTACTTC
cdr3_aa: CASSLAMLAGVETQYF

j_call: TRBJ1-2
clone_size: NA
d_call: NA
v_call: TRBV29-1
cdr3_nt: TGCAGCGTTGATTCGGGGTTTAACTATGGCTACACCTTC
cdr3_aa: CSVDSGFNYGYTF

j_call: TRBJ2-7
clone_size: NA
d_call: TRBD2
v_call: TRBV3-1/TRBV3-2
cdr3_nt: TGTGCCAGCAGCCAAGATCGTGGGCGCGGGAGGGATTCCTACGAGCAGTACTTC
cdr3_aa: CASSQDRGRGRDSYEQYF

j_call: TRBJ2-1
clone_size: NA
d_call: NA
v_call: TRBV5-1
cdr3_nt: TGCGCCAGCAGCTTGGTGAGGGGGGGCCGGAACAATGAGCAGTTCTTC
cdr3_aa: CASSLVRGGRNNEQFF

j_call: TRBJ2-1
clone_size: NA
d_call: NA
v_call: TRBV7-9
cdr3_nt: TGTGCCAGCAGCTTAGCGGGAGGAAGCGAGCAGTTCTTC
cdr3_aa: CASSLAGGSEQFF

j_call: TRBJ2-3
clone_size: NA
d_call: TRBD1
v_call: TRBV29-1
cdr3_nt: TGCAGCGCTGGGACAGGGACCGATACGCAGTATTTT
cdr3_aa: CSAGTGTDTQYF

j_call: TRBJ1-1
clone_size: once
d_call: NA
v_call: TRBV25-1
cdr3_nt: TGTGCCAGCAGTGGCAGGGTGAACACTGAAGCTTTCTTT
cdr3_aa: CASSGRVNTEAFF

j_call: TRBJ2-3
clone_size: NA
d_call: TRBD2
v_call: TRBV6-6
cdr3_nt: TGTGCCAGCAGATGGGGGGGTGTGGGGACTGATACGCAGTATTTT
cdr3_aa: CASRWGGVGTDTQYF

j_call: TRBJ2-3
clone_size: NA
d_call: NA
v_call: TRBV11-2
cdr3_nt: TGTGCCAGCAGCTTAGCTTTTCCACTCACAGATACGCAGTATTTT
cdr3_aa: CASSLAFPLTDTQYF

j_call: TRBJ1-1
clone_size: NA
d_call: TRBD1
v_call: TRBV11-2
cdr3_nt: TGTGCCAGCAGCTTACAGGGGGCGCACACTGAAGCTTTCTTT
cdr3_aa: CASSLQGAHTEAFF

j_call: TRBJ2-5
clone_size: NA
d_call: NA
v_call: TRBV12-3/TRBV12-4
cdr3_nt: TGTGCCAGCACCGGCGGGTTTTATGAGACCCAGTACTTC
cdr3_aa: CASTGGFYETQYF

j_call: TRBJ2-5
clone_size: once
d_call: NA
v_call: TRBV6-5
cdr3_nt: TGTGCCAGCAGTTACTCGAGTTTACAGGAGACCCAGTACTTC
cdr3_aa: CASSYSSLQETQYF

j_call: TRBJ2-2
clone_size: NA
d_call: TRBD2
v_call: TRBV10-3
cdr3_nt: TGTGCCTCCAGGGAGGGGTTGAGGGCCGGGGAGCTGTTTTTT
cdr3_aa: CASREGLRAGELFF

j_call: TRBJ2-1
clone_size: few
d_call: TRBD2
v_call: TRBV29-1
cdr3_nt: TGCAGCGCCCTGGGTAGCGGGGATTACAATGAGCAGTTCTTC
cdr3_aa: CSALGSGDYNEQFF

j_call: TRBJ1-5
clone_size: NA
d_call: TRBD1
v_call: TRBV27
cdr3_nt: TGTGCCAGCAGGGAACAGGGGGCAAGCAATCAGCCCCAGCATTTT
cdr3_aa: CASREQGASNQPQHF

j_call: TRBJ2-1
clone_size: NA
d_call: TRBD2
v_call: TRBV6-2/TRBV6-3
cdr3_nt: TGTGCCAGCAGTTCCCTAGCGGGAGAGTCATACAATGAGCAGTTCTTC
cdr3_aa: CASSSLAGESYNEQFF

j_call: TRBJ2-1
clone_size: NA
d_call: NA
v_call: TRBV7-2
cdr3_nt: TGTGCCAGCAGCTTAGACCCTAGGTATAGTGAGCAGTTCTTC
cdr3_aa: CASSLDPRYSEQFF

j_call: TRBJ2-7
clone_size: NA
d_call: TRBD2
v_call: TRBV18
cdr3_nt: TGTGCCAGCTCCCCGAGGACTAGCTCCTCCTACGAGCAGTACTTC
cdr3_aa: CASSPRTSSSYEQYF

j_call: TRBJ2-3
clone_size: NA
d_call: TRBD2
v_call: TRBV5-4
cdr3_nt: TGTGCCAGCAGCCCCGCGAATAAGCGGGGGGGCACAGATACGCAGTATTTT
cdr3_aa: CASSPANKRGGTDTQYF

j_call: TRBJ1-3
clone_size: NA
d_call: NA
v_call: TRBV18
cdr3_nt: TGTGCCAGCTCACCCCGAGCTTCAGGAAGGGGTGTCCCTGGAAACACCATATATTTT
cdr3_aa: CASSPRASGRGVPGNTIYF

j_call: TRBJ1-1
clone_size: once
d_call: TRBD1
v_call: TRBV7-8
cdr3_nt: TGTGCCAGCAGCCGGCAGGGGGCGGGTGAAGCTTTCTTT
cdr3_aa: CASSRQGAGEAFF

j_call: TRBJ2-7
clone_size: NA
d_call: TRBD2
v_call: TRBV29-1
cdr3_nt: TGCAGCGCCTTAGAAGCGGGAACCTCCTACGAGCAGTACTTC
cdr3_aa: CSALEAGTSYEQYF

j_call: TRBJ2-5
clone_size: NA
d_call: TRBD2
v_call: TRBV11-3
cdr3_nt: TGTGCCAGCAGCACACGGACTAGCGGGGGAAAAGAGACCCAGTACTTC
cdr3_aa: CASSTRTSGGKETQYF

j_call: TRBJ2-5
clone_size: NA
d_call: NA
v_call: TRBV5-4
cdr3_nt: TGTGCCAGCAGCTCGGGACCGGGAAGGGGGGAGACCCAGTACTTC
cdr3_aa: CASSSGPGRGETQYF

j_call: TRBJ2-5
clone_size: NA
d_call: TRBD2
v_call: TRBV7-2
cdr3_nt: TGTGCCAGCAGCTATCGGACTAGCGGGAGTCGGGAGACCCAGTACTTC
cdr3_aa: CASSYRTSGSRETQYF

j_call: TRBJ1-2
clone_size: NA
d_call: NA
v_call: TRBV19
cdr3_nt: TGTGCCAGTAGTCCCGCCGAGGCCTATGGCTACACCTTC
cdr3_aa: CASSPAEAYGYTF

j_call: TRBJ2-3
clone_size: NA
d_call: NA
v_call: TRBV14
cdr3_nt: TGTGCCAGCAGCCCCGGCCCGAGAGGTACGCAGTATTTT
cdr3_aa: CASSPGPRGTQYF

j_call: TRBJ2-1
clone_size: NA
d_call: TRBD2
v_call: TRBV6-4
cdr3_nt: TGTGCCAGCAGCAGGACTAGCGGGGGGTACAATGAGCAGTTCTTC
cdr3_aa: CASSRTSGGYNEQFF

j_call: TRBJ2-6
clone_size: once
d_call: NA
v_call: TRBV11-3
cdr3_nt: TGTGCCAGCAGCTTAAGCCTATCTGGGGCCAACGTCCTGACTTTC
cdr3_aa: CASSLSLSGANVLTF

j_call: TRBJ1-6
clone_size: NA
d_call: TRBD1
v_call: TRBV27
cdr3_nt: TGTGCCAGCAGTAGAGGGGACAGTAATTCACCCCTCCACTTT
cdr3_aa: CASSRGDSNSPLHF

j_call: TRBJ1-1
clone_size: NA
d_call: NA
v_call: TRBV2
cdr3_nt: TGTGCCAGCAGTGGTTATACGGGGATCACTGAAGCTTTCTTT
cdr3_aa: CASSGYTGITEAFF

j_call: TRBJ2-6
clone_size: NA
d_call: NA
v_call: TRBV7-2
cdr3_nt: TGTGCCAGCAGCTTCCGCTCTGGGGCCAACGTCCTGACTTTC
cdr3_aa: CASSFRSGANVLTF

j_call: TRBJ2-2
clone_size: NA
d_call: NA
v_call: TRBV7-9
cdr3_nt: TGTGCCAGCAGCAAGTTTGACAGCGCGAACACCGGGGAGCTGTTTTTT
cdr3_aa: CASSKFDSANTGELFF

j_call: TRBJ2-1
clone_size: NA
d_call: TRBD2
v_call: TRBV4-1
cdr3_nt: TGCGCCAGCAGCCAAGTATTCACTAGCGGGGGTAATGAGCAGTTCTTC
cdr3_aa: CASSQVFTSGGNEQFF

j_call: TRBJ2-5
clone_size: NA
d_call: NA
v_call: TRBV29-1
cdr3_nt: TGCAGCGTTGAGCAGTCAGGGAAAGAGACCCAGTACTTC
cdr3_aa: CSVEQSGKETQYF

j_call: TRBJ2-5
clone_size: NA
d_call: NA
v_call: TRBV9
cdr3_nt: TGTGCCAGCAGCGTAGCTACGGGGAAGACCCAGTACTTC
cdr3_aa: CASSVATGKTQYF

j_call: TRBJ2-7
clone_size: once
d_call: NA
v_call: TRBV7-8
cdr3_nt: TGTGCCAGCAGCAATAGGAGAAGGGACTCCCGGATTTCTTCGTACGAGCAGTACTTC
cdr3_aa: CASSNRRRDSRISSYEQYF

j_call: TRBJ2-3
clone_size: once
d_call: TRBD2
v_call: TRBV7-9
cdr3_nt: TGTGCCAGCAGCCCATCGGGACTAGCGGGCCCGGTGACAGATACGCAGTATTTT
cdr3_aa: CASSPSGLAGPVTDTQYF

j_call: TRBJ2-2
clone_size: NA
d_call: NA
v_call: TRBV9
cdr3_nt: TGTGCCAGCAGCGTAATCGGGAGTCCTGACGGGGAGCTGTTTTTT
cdr3_aa: CASSVIGSPDGELFF

j_call: TRBJ2-3
clone_size: NA
d_call: TRBD1
v_call: TRBV5-4
cdr3_nt: TGTGCCAGCAGCACCGGACAGGGGTTTAGCACAGATACGCAGTATTTT
cdr3_aa: CASSTGQGFSTDTQYF

j_call: TRBJ2-3
clone_size: few
d_call: TRBD2
v_call: TRBV14
cdr3_nt: TGTGCCAGCAGCCTCGGACTAGGGTCAGATACGCAGTATTTT
cdr3_aa: CASSLGLGSDTQYF

j_call: TRBJ1-5
clone_size: NA
d_call: TRBD1
v_call: TRBV18
cdr3_nt: TGTGCCAGCTCACCGCAGGGGGATCAGCCCCAGCATTTT
cdr3_aa: CASSPQGDQPQHF

j_call: TRBJ1-2
clone_size: NA
d_call: NA
v_call: TRBV3-1/TRBV3-2
cdr3_nt: TGTGCCAGCAGGGGGGGAAGGGGCGCAAATGGCTACACCTTC
cdr3_aa: CASRGGRGANGYTF

j_call: TRBJ2-7
clone_size: NA
d_call: NA
v_call: TRBV19
cdr3_nt: TGTGCCAGTAGTCCGGCTAGCCCCTCCTACGAGCAGTACTTC
cdr3_aa: CASSPASPSYEQYF

j_call: TRBJ2-7
clone_size: once
d_call: NA
v_call: TRBV6-1
cdr3_nt: TGTGCCAGCAGTGAGGGGCAGGGGAAAGGTTACGAGCAGTACTTC
cdr3_aa: CASSEGQGKGYEQYF

j_call: TRBJ2-1
clone_size: NA
d_call: NA
v_call: TRBV3-1/TRBV3-2
cdr3_nt: TGTGCCAGCAGCCAAGGCACAGGGAAGTTCTTC
cdr3_aa: CASSQGTGKFF

j_call: TRBJ2-3
clone_size: NA
d_call: NA
v_call: TRBV5-6
cdr3_nt: TGTGCCAGCAGCCTCACAACTAGCCCAAGCACAGATACGCAGTATTTT
cdr3_aa: CASSLTTSPSTDTQYF

j_call: TRBJ2-7
clone_size: NA
d_call: NA
v_call: TRBV10-3
cdr3_nt: TGTGCCATCAGTGGGGCGGACAGCTCCTACGAGCAGTACTTC
cdr3_aa: CAISGADSSYEQYF